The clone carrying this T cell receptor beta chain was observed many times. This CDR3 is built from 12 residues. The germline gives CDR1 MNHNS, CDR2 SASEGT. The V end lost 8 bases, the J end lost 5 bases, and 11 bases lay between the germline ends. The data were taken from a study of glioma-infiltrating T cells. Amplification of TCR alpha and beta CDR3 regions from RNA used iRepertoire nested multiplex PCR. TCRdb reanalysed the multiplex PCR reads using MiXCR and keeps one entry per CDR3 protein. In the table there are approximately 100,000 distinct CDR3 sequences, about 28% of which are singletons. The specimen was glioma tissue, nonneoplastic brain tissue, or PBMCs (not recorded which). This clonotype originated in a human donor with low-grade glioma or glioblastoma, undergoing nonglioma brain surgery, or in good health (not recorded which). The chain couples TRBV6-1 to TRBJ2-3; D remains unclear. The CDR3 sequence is CASGSYGDTQYF. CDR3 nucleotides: TGTGCCAGCGGTTCCTACGGAGATACGCAGTATTTT.